This T cell receptor (beta chain) derives from a study of cytomegalovirus exposure and HLA in healthy donors. The wider study: The roughly 100 million unique TCR beta sequences, from roughly 170 million T cells, were found by an earlier analysis.

This clone turned up a few times. Its matching antigen is unknown. PCR amplification relied on 60 Vbeta primers (plus 13 Jbeta primers). The method was immunoSEQ multiplex PCR; TCRdb's version includes in-frame clones alone and lacks a portion of them. This table has 65,000 to 85,000 clones, around 9.1% appearing once. The ends lost 7 bases at V and 7 bases at J; junction bases unmatched: 16. The CDR3 totals 16 residues. Germline lookup yields CDR1 SGHRS and CDR2 YFSETQ. Study-wide results and caveats: Upon later analysis, TCR association rates were observed to vary by HLA locus, being highest for DRB1 and lowest for HLA-C. It was reported in a later analysis that an Asian-associated ancestry cluster showed fewer N-insertions than the 666-donor mean. Later on, an analysis tied 15,000 to 20,000 TCR beta sequences to HLA alleles at 0.05 false discovery rate.

The V and J genes are TRBV5-1 and TRBJ1-4; 7 bases align to TRBD1. Sequenced material: PBMCs. This receptor was taken from a man aged 55 to 70 in good health and CMV-seropositive. The CDR3: CASGKATGDRGEKLFF. Written as DNA, the CDR3 is TGCGCCAGCGGGAAAGCTACAGGGGATCGGGGTGAAAAACTGTTTTTT.